This T cell receptor (beta chain) was obtained from a study of CD4 T cells in relation to SARS-CoV-2 and coronaviruses. Before the COVID-19 pandemic, during about 2011-2019, CD4+ T cells were taken from unexposed donors. The cells were cultured for 10 days before CD4+ T cells were isolated. Generated by immunoSEQ multiplex PCR, the TCRdb table keeps only in-frame clones and is missing some. The data show about 18,000 clones, about 72% seen once. About this clone: The antigen remains unidentified.

The V and J ends lost 5 bases and 5 bases respectively, with 7 bases between them. This CDR3 region has 12 residues. CDR1 and CDR2 (germline): WSHSY, SAAADI. Sequenced: CD4+ T cells from PBMCs, cultured in vitro. The V and J genes are TRBV10-2 and TRBJ1-5; a possible D gene is TRBD1 (5 bases). This receptor was obtained from a human donor in good health. The CDR3 protein is CASSKTDQPQHF. Here the CDR3 DNA reads TGCGCCAGCAGTAAGACAGATCAGCCCCAGCATTTT.